Following are 29 T cell receptor beta chains from one sample sequenced in a study of response to subunit inactivated influenza vaccine. MiXCR, applied by TCRdb to the RT-PCR reads, yields one record per CDR3 protein. Among hundreds of thousands of distinct CDR3 sequences listed, roughly 18% were seen once. Here the sequenced sample was PBMCs from blood, taken around 5 days after vaccination. The receptors shown here come from a man between 45 and 60 years old who received an inactivated influenza vaccine.

This clonotype was seen more than once but under ten times. The chain has TRBV4-1 and TRBJ1-1; tentative D call: TRBD1 (5 bases). Germline V CDR1 and CDR2: MGHRA, YSYEKL. The length of the CDR3 is 14 residues. V shed 0 bases and J shed 5 bases, with 10 bases lying between them. The CDR3 loop reads CASSQDGGRTEAFF. CDR3 coding DNA: TGCGCCAGCAGCCAAGATGGGGGGAGGACTGAAGCTTTCTTT.

The sample holds many counts of this clonotype. The junction and the germline gene differ at one end; a read error may be behind it. V is TRBV29-1 and J is TRBJ2-1, with TRBD1 as a possible D gene (6 bases). The CDR3 length is 13 residues. Germline V lookup: CDR1 SQVTM, CDR2 ANQGSEA. In nucleotides, the CDR3 is TGCAGCGTTGAATCTACAGGGTACAGTGAGCAGTTCTTC. Its protein product is CSVESTGYSEQFF.

V is TRBV6-5 and J is TRBJ1-1; D gene ambiguous. Deletions cut 0 bases from V and 0 bases from J, with 2 bases between. The CDR3 runs to 13 residues. Germline CDR1 MNHEY, CDR2 SVGAGI. The CDR3, as DNA: TGTGCCAGCAGTTACTCAATGAACACTGAAGCTTTCTTT. Its translation: CASSYSMNTEAFF.

The chain carries TRBV20-1 and TRBJ2-7; a weak D match, TRBD2 (7 bases). This CDR3 is built from 15 residues. From germline, CDR1 is DFQATT and CDR2 SNEGSKA (reference sequence). V dropped 0 bases and J dropped 5 bases, with 17 bases sitting between them. CDR3 in DNA: TGCAGTGCTAGAGACTACTTGGGGGGGCTTGACGAGCAGTACTTC. Encoded protein: CSARDYLGGLDEQYF.

The CDR3 bases are TGTGCCAGCTCGCCAGCGGGAGGGGGCAATGAGCAGTTCTTC. Its translation is CASSPAGGGNEQFF. V and J are TRBV2 and TRBJ2-1; 10 nucleotides match TRBD2. J gave up 6 bases and V 8 bases, and 7 bases lay outside the gene matches. There are 14 residues in the CDR3. Germline assignment: CDR1 SNHLY and CDR2 FYNNEI. The whole variable domain, remainder taken from reference TRBV2 and TRBJ2-1, is EPEVTQTPSHQVTQMGQEVILRCVPISNHLYFYWYRQILGQKVEFLVSFYNNEISEKSEIFDDQFSVERPDGSNFTLKIRSTKLEDSAMYFCASSPAGGGNEQFFGPGTRLTVL.

This clonotype occurred a few times. The chain is built from TRBV20-1 and TRBJ2-1, with TRBD2 matching 15 bases. CDR3 length: 18 residues. Trimming took 4 bases from V and 0 from J; bases not matched to a gene: 7. CDR1 is DFQATT, CDR2 SNEGSKA, per germline (reference sequence). For the CDR3, the DNA is TGCAGTGCTACCGGGACTAGCGGGAGGCTGAGCTCCTACAATGAGCAGTTCTTC. This translates into CSATGTSGRLSSYNEQFF.

The chain combines TRBV20-1 with TRBJ2-2; D gene unclear. This CDR3 contains 13 residues. Trimming cost V 6 bases and J 1 base, with 9 bases left between them. The V gene's germline CDR1 is DFQATT and CDR2 SNEGSKA (reference sequence). This CDR3 reads CSAMDGNTGELFF. In DNA form, the CDR3 reads TGCAGTGCCATGGACGGGAACACCGGGGAGCTGTTTTTT.

This chain's CDR3 is CASSVSGTPVTEAFF. The DNA of the CDR3 is TGTGCCAGCAGCGTCTCCGGGACCCCCGTGACTGAAGCTTTCTTT. The rearrangement uses TRBV9 and TRBJ1-1; D is possibly TRBD1 (5 bases). Trimming removed 2 bases from V and 5 bases from J, with 16 bases in between. The CDR3 contains 15 residues. The germline gives CDR1 SGDLS, CDR2 YYNGEE.

The CDR3 coding sequence is TGCAGCGCACTAGCGGGAGGGCCCCACGAGCAGTACTTC. Amino acids: CSALAGGPHEQYF. This chain links TRBV29-1 with TRBJ2-7, with TRBD2 identical over 13 bases. V lost 7 bases to trimming and J lost 5 bases; unmatched junction nucleotides: 5. Per germline, CDR1 SQVTM and CDR2 ANQGSEA. The CDR3 consists of 13 residues.

V usage is TRBV6-5 and J usage is TRBJ1-1; 7 bases align to TRBD1. Germline CDR1 MNHEY, CDR2 SVGAGI. J lost 8 bases, V lost 0 bases, and 6 bases had no gene match. The CDR3 consists of 14 residues. CDR3 protein: CASSYSTGQREAFF. Written as DNA, the CDR3 is TGTGCCAGCAGTTACTCGACGGGACAGCGAGAAGCTTTCTTT.

V usage is TRBV4-3 and J usage is TRBJ2-6, with TRBD1 identical over 7 bases. V trimming: 5 bases; J trimming: 2 bases; junction bases outside the gene matches: 6. The CDR3 spans 16 residues. Germline CDR1 reads LGHNA; CDR2 reads YSLEER. CDR3 nucleotides: TGCGCCAGCAGCTCAGAGGGGGCGCCTGGGGCCAACGTCCTGACTTTC. Amino acids: CASSSEGAPGANVLTF.

This clonotype turned up a few times. The chain recombines TRBV7-3 with TRBJ2-2, with 7 bases fitting TRBD1. V lost 1 base and J lost 4; bases outside the gene matches: 9. The CDR3 has 17 residues. Germline V gene lookup returns CDR1 SGHTA and CDR2 FQGTGA. CDR3 region: CASSLMPKTGTTGELFF. In nucleotides, the CDR3 is TGTGCCAGCAGCTTAATGCCGAAGACAGGGACCACCGGGGAGCTGTTTTTT.

There are a few counts of this clonotype. V gene TRBV10-3 combines with J gene TRBJ2-3; possible D gene TRBD2, 5 bases. The CDR3 length is 13 residues. The V end lost 8 bases, the J end lost 6 bases, and 15 bases lay between the germline ends. Looked up from germline, CDR1 is ENHRY and CDR2 is SYGVKD. This CDR3 reads CAIANFLADTQYF. The CDR3, as DNA: TGTGCCATCGCCAACTTCTTAGCGGATACGCAGTATTTT.

There are a few counts of this clonotype. This sequence joins TRBV14 and TRBJ2-3; TRBD2 matches 7 bases. The germline CDR1 and CDR2 sequences are SGHDN and FVKESK. The CDR3 covers 16 residues. Trimming removed 0 bases from V and 6 bases from J; junction bases left unmatched: 9. CDR3 DNA: TGTGCCAGCAGCCAAGACCGGACTAGTCTAAGGGATACGCAGTATTTT. Protein product: CASSQDRTSLRDTQYF.

This clonotype has just a few counts. Sequence at one end of the junction differs from germline and may be a read error. This chain uses TRBV7-9 with TRBJ2-5; 7 bases are a match to TRBD2. The CDR3 has 15 amino acids. CDR1 SEHNR and CDR2 FQNEAQ come from the germline V gene (reference sequence). The CDR3 DNA sequence: TGTGCCAGCAGCATAGCGGGCTTCCTCCCAGAGACCCAGTACTTC. It translates to CASSIAGFLPETQYF.

As DNA, the CDR3 is TGCGCCAGCAGTTCCATAGGACAGGGTGTGGAGACCCAGTACTTC. This encodes CASSSIGQGVETQYF. The V call is TRBV5-1, the J call TRBJ2-5; 8 positions match TRBD1. This CDR3 is built from 15 residues. Per the germline V gene, CDR1 is SGHRS and CDR2 is YFSETQ. J was trimmed by 5 bases and V by 5 bases; bases with no gene match: 11.

This rearrangement joins TRBV18 to TRBJ1-4; 7 bases map to TRBD1. The ends lost 3 bases at V and 8 bases at J; junction bases unmatched: 15. Germline CDR1 and CDR2: KGHSH and LQKENI. The CDR3 totals 17 residues. CDR3 coding DNA: TGTGCCAGCTCACCGCTCGGGACAGCGTACCTGGGGGAAAAACTGTTTTTT. Its protein product is CASSPLGTAYLGEKLFF.

This chain uses TRBV5-4 with TRBJ1-2, with D tentatively TRBD1 (5 bases). This CDR3 has 16 amino acids. The germline V gene encodes CDR1 SGHNT and CDR2 YYREEE (reference sequence). The V end lost 3 bases, the J end lost 4 bases, and 19 bases lay between the germline ends. The CDR3 DNA sequence: TGTGCCAGCAGCTACGGGACGGCGGAAGCGTTCTATGGCTACACCTTC. This encodes CASSYGTAEAFYGYTF.

There are many counts of this clonotype. The V gene is TRBV6-5, the J gene TRBJ1-4; 8 bases fit TRBD1. The germline gives CDR1 MNHEY, CDR2 SVGAGI. There are 17 residues in the CDR3. The V gene end was trimmed by 0 bases and the J gene end by 7 bases; junction bases not matched to a gene: 10. The CDR3 here is CASSYSPPTGAGEKLFF. The DNA for the CDR3 is TGTGCCAGCAGTTACTCACCTCCGACAGGGGCAGGTGAAAAACTGTTTTTT.

This rearrangement joins TRBV4-2 to TRBJ2-1, with TRBD2 matching 7 bases. With 0 bases clipped from V and 10 bases from J, the junction kept 9 bases outside the gene matches. Germline V gene lookup returns CDR1 LGHNA and CDR2 YNFKEQ. The CDR3 is 15 amino acids. CDR3 nucleotides: TGTGCCAGCAGCCAAGAGCCGGGACTAATTAACGAGCAGTTCTTC. Its protein is CASSQEPGLINEQFF.

In this sample, this clonotype turned up a few times. This chain uses TRBV20-1 with TRBJ1-6, with TRBD1 matching 7 bases. CDR3 length: 10 residues. J was trimmed by 14 bases and V by 5 bases; bases with no gene match: 3. Germline CDR1 is DFQATT and CDR2 is SNEGSKA (reference sequence). CDR3: CSAYRGTLHF. For the CDR3, the DNA is TGCAGTGCTTACAGGGGAACCCTCCACTTT.

The CDR3 nucleotides read TGTGCCAGCAGTTACGGCACAGGGGGCCCTGGAAACACCATATATTTT. This translates into CASSYGTGGPGNTIYF. The rearrangement links TRBV6-5 to TRBJ1-3; TRBD1 matches 9 bases. CDR3 length equals 16 residues. Trimming removed 2 bases from V and 2 bases from J; junction bases left unmatched: 4. Germline CDR1 and CDR2: MNHEY and SVGAGI.

The CDR3 DNA follows: TGTGCCAGCAGCTCTTTCCTCGGCGTGGGGTTCGAGCAGTACTTC. Its protein is CASSSFLGVGFEQYF. The chain employs TRBV7-8 and TRBJ2-7; D is ambiguous. The CDR3 spans 15 residues. Germline lookup yields CDR1 SGHVS and CDR2 FQNEAQ. Trimming took off 4 bases at V and 6 bases at J, with 19 bases between the two ends.

The chain recombines TRBV9 with TRBJ2-3, with D perhaps matching TRBD1 or TRBD2 (5 bases each). The CDR3 covers 15 residues. The germline CDR1 and CDR2 sequences are SGDLS and YYNGEE. The V end was cut by 6 bases, the J end by 6 bases, with 20 bases between. The CDR3 region has the DNA TGTGCCAGCACCGTCGGGGACGTTTCCTTGGATACGCAGTATTTT. Amino acid sequence: CASTVGDVSLDTQYF.

V gene TRBV29-1 combines with J gene TRBJ2-1; D not resolved. Trimming took 6 bases from V and 10 from J, leaving 16 bases between them. CDR3 length equals 12 residues. The V gene's germline CDR1 is SQVTM and CDR2 ANQGSEA. Here the CDR3 DNA reads TGCAGCGTCTATGCCAACTTCAACGAGCAGTTCTTC. It is translated as CSVYANFNEQFF.

This clonotype was picked up a small number of times. CDR3 bases: TGCGCCAGCACCGAGACAGGAAGCGGGGATCTTGTTTGGGAGCAGTACTTC. Its translation: CASTETGSGDLVWEQYF. This rearrangement joins TRBV5-1 to TRBJ2-7; tentatively, D is TRBD2 (7 bases). There are 17 residues in the CDR3. The V gene's germline CDR1 is SGHRS and CDR2 YFSETQ. Trimming removed 6 bases at V and 7 bases at J, with 29 bases between.

This clonotype was seen more than once but under ten times. CDR3: CSARPYGGWAEAFF. CDR3 bases: TGCAGTGCTAGACCCTATGGGGGGTGGGCTGAAGCTTTCTTT. This sequence joins TRBV20-1 and TRBJ1-1; TRBD1 is a possible D gene (5 bases). CDR3 size: 14 residues. The V end was cut by 2 bases, the J end by 6 bases, with 16 bases between. From germline, CDR1 is DFQATT and CDR2 SNEGSKA (reference sequence).

The V call is TRBV5-1, the J call TRBJ1-4, with no clear D. Germline CDR1 SGHRS, CDR2 YFSETQ. Trimming stripped 4 bases from V and 8 bases from J, with 24 bases between. The CDR3 spans 17 residues. The CDR3 spells CASSLGPIGGPREKLFF. The CDR3 nucleotides read TGCGCCAGCAGCCTAGGGCCCATAGGCGGACCTAGGGAAAAACTGTTTTTT.

This clonotype has a handful of counts. The genes are TRBV28 and TRBJ2-7; 11 nucleotides agree with TRBD2. V was pared by 6 bases and J by 2 bases, with 9 bases of the junction left unmatched. This CDR3 has 16 residues. Germline lookup yields CDR1 MDHEN and CDR2 SYDVKM. The CDR3 is CASSATSGRFPYEQYF. The DNA for the CDR3 is TGTGCCAGCAGCGCAACTAGCGGGAGATTCCCCTACGAGCAGTACTTC.